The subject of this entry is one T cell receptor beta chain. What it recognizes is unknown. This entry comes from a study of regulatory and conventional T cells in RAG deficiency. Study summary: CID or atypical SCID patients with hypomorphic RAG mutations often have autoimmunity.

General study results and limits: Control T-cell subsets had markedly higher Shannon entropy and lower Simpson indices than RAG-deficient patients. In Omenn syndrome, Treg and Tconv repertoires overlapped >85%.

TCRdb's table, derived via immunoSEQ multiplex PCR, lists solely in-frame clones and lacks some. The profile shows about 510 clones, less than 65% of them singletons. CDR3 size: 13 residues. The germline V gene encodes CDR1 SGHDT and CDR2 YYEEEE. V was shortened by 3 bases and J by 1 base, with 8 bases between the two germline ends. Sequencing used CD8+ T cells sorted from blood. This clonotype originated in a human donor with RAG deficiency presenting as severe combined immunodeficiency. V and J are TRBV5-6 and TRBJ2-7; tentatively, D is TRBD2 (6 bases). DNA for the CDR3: TGTGCCAGCAGCTGGGGGGATTCCTACGAGCAGTACTTC. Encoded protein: CASSWGDSYEQYF.